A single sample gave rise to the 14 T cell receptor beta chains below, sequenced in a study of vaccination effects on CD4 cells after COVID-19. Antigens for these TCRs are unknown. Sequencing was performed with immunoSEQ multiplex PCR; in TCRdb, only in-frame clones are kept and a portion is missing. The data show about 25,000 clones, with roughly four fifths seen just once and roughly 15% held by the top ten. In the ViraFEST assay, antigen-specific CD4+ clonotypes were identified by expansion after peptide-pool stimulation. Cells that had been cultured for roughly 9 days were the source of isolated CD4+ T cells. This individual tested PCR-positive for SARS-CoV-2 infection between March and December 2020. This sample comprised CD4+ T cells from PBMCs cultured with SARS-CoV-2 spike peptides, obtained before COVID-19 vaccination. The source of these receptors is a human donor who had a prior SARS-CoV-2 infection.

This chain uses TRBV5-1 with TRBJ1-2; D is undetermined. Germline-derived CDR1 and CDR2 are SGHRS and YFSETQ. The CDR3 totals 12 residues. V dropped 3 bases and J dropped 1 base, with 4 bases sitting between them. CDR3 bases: TGCGCCAGCAGCTCTCTTAACTATGGCTACACCTTC. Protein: CASSSLNYGYTF.

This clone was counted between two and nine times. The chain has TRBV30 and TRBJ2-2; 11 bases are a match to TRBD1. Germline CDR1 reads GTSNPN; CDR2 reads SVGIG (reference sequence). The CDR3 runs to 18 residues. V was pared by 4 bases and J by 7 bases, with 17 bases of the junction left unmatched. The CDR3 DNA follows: TGTGCCTGGATGGCCGGACAGGGGGCGTTTTTTGTTAACGGGGAGCTGTTTTTT. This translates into CAWMAGQGAFFVNGELFF. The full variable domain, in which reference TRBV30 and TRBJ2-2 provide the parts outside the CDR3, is SQTIHQWPATLVQPVGSPLSLECTVEGTSNPNLYWYRQAAGRGLQLLFYSVGIGQISSEVPQNLSASRPQDRQFILSSKKLLLSDSGFYLCAWMAGQGAFFVNGELFFGEGSRLTVL.

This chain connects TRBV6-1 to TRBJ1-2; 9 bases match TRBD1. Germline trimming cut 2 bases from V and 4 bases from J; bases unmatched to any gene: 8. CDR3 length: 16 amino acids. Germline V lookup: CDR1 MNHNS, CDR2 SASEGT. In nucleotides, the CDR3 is TGTGCCAGCAGTGAATGGGGGGACAGGGCGTCCTATGGCTACACCTTC. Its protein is CASSEWGDRASYGYTF.

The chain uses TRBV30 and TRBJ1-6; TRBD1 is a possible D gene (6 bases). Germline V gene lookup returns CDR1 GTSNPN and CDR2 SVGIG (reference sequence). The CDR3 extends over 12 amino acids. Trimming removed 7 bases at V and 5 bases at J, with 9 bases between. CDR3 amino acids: CASDRDNSPLHF. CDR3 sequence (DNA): TGTGCCTCGGACAGAGATAATTCACCCCTCCACTTT.

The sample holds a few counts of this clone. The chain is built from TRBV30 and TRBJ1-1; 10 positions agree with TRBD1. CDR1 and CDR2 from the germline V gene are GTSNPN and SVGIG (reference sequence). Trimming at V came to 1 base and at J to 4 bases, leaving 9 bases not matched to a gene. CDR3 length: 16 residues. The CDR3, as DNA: TGTGCCTGGAGTGGGACAGGGGGGAACGGAGGCACTGAAGCTTTCTTT. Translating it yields CAWSGTGGNGGTEAFF.

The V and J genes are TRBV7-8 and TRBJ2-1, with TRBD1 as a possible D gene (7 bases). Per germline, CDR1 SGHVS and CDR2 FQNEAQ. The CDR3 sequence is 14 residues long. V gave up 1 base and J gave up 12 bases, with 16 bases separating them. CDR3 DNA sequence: TGTGCCAGCAGCTTAGATCCAGGGGGGTCTGCGCAGTTCTTC. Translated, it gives CASSLDPGGSAQFF.

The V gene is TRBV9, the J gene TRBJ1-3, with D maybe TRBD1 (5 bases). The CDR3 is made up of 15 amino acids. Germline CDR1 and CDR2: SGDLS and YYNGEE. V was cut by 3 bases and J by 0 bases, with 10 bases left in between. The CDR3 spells CASSDLGDSGNTIYF. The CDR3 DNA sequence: TGTGCCAGCAGCGATCTGGGGGACTCTGGAAACACCATATATTTT.

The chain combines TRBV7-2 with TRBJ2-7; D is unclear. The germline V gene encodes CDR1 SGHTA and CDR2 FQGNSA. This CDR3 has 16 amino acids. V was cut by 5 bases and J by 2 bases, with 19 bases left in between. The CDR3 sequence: CASSPLFAVSTYEQYF. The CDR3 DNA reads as TGTGCCAGCAGCCCCCTCTTTGCGGTCTCAACCTACGAGCAGTACTTC.

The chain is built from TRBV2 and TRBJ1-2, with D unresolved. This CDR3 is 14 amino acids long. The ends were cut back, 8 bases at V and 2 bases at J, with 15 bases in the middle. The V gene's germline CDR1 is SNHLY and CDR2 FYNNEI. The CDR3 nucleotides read TGTGCCAGCGCGGCAGGACTTACCAACTATGGCTACACCTTC. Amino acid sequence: CASAAGLTNYGYTF. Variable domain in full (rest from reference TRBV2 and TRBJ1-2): EPEVTQTPSHQVTQMGQEVILRCVPISNHLYFYWYRQILGQKVEFLVSFYNNEISEKSEIFDDQFSVERPDGSNFTLKIRSTKLEDSAMYFCASAAGLTNYGYTFGSGTRLTVV.

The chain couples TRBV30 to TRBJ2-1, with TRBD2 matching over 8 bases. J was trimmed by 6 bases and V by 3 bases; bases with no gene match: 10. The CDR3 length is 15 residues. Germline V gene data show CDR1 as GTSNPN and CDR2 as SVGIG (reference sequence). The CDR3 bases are TGTGCCTGGAGGGGTGCGAGCGGGAGATCCAATGAGCAGTTCTTC. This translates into CAWRGASGRSNEQFF.

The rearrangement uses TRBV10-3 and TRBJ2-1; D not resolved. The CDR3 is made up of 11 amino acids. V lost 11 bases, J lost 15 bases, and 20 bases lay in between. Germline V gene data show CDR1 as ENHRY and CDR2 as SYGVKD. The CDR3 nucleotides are TGTGCCGGCCCACGGCGGACCCCAGGGTTCTTC. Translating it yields CAGPRRTPGFF.

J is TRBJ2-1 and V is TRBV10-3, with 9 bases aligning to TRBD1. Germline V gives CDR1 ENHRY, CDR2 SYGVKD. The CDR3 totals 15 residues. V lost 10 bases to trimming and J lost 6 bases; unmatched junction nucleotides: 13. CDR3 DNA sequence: TGTGCCACCAGACACCCGGGACAGGGTACCAATGAGCAGTTCTTC. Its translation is CATRHPGQGTNEQFF.

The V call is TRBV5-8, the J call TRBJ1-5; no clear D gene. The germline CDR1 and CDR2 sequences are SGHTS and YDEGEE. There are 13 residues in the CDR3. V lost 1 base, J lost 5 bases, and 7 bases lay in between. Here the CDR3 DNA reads TGTGCCAGCAGCTTGTTCCTTCATCAGCCCCAGCATTTT. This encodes CASSLFLHQPQHF.

Here the CDR3 reads CASSETGTGGNEQYF. DNA of the CDR3: TGTGCCAGCAGTGAAACCGGGACAGGGGGTAACGAGCAGTACTTC. The gene calls are TRBV25-1 and TRBJ2-7; 11 bases are shared with TRBD1. Germline V gives CDR1 MGHDK, CDR2 SYGVNS. The CDR3 covers 15 residues. V lost 2 bases and J lost 5; bases outside the gene matches: 5.